One sample yielded the 27 T cell receptor beta chains listed below, sequenced in a study of radiotherapy plus CTLA-4 blockade in lung cancer. Assay: immunoSEQ multiplex PCR; the TCRdb copy retains only in-frame clones and omits some. The sample has 85,000 to 130,000 clones, approximately 81% seen once. The input for sequencing was peripheral blood, taken from a patient treated with radiotherapy plus ipilimumab. The source of these receptors is a human donor with non-small cell lung cancer that progressed on radiotherapy plus ipilimumab. Some clones in this sample may be carry-over from other donors' samples.

CDR3 region: CASRVAGVTDTQYF. CDR3 coding DNA: TGTGCCAGCAGAGTAGCGGGTGTCACAGATACGCAGTATTTT. The chain joins TRBV6-5 to TRBJ2-3, with 7 bases identical to TRBD2. The junction had 5 bases not matched to a gene; V was cut back by 6 bases and J by 2 bases. Per the germline V gene, CDR1 is MNHEY and CDR2 is SVGAGI. This CDR3 is built from 14 residues.

This chain connects TRBV29-1 to TRBJ2-7; weak D call: TRBD1 (5 bases). Germline CDR1 SQVTM, CDR2 ANQGSEA. This CDR3 has 13 amino acids. V lost 3 bases, J lost 3 bases, and 12 bases lay in between. The CDR3 region has the DNA TGCAGCGTTGATGTTTTCCAGGGCTACGAGCAGTACTTC. Translating it yields CSVDVFQGYEQYF.

The chain couples TRBV7-3 to TRBJ2-2; D may be TRBD1 (6 bases). Per the germline V gene, CDR1 is SGHTA and CDR2 is FQGTGA. The CDR3 covers 18 residues. Between the trimmed V and J ends, which lost 2 bases and 5 bases, there was a span of 21 bases. CDR3 nucleotide sequence: TGTGCCAGCAGCTTATCTGGGGGCGCTGAAGAAGTGACCGGGGAGCTGTTTTTT. Its translation is CASSLSGGAEEVTGELFF.

The CDR3 protein is CAWSGRGQGGAGELFF. CDR3 nucleotide sequence: TGTGCCTGGAGTGGGCGGGGACAGGGAGGCGCCGGGGAGCTGTTTTTT. This chain connects TRBV30 to TRBJ2-2; 9 bases align to TRBD1. This CDR3 has 16 amino acids. V dropped 1 base and J dropped 6; count of bases not matched to a gene: 9. CDR1 is GTSNPN, CDR2 SVGIG, per germline (reference sequence). The whole variable domain, filled in from reference TRBV30 and TRBJ2-2, reads SQTIHQWPATLVQPVGSPLSLECTVEGTSNPNLYWYRQAAGRGLQLLFYSVGIGQISSEVPQNLSASRPQDRQFILSSKKLLLSDSGFYLCAWSGRGQGGAGELFFGEGSRLTVL.

The chain recombines TRBV4-3 with TRBJ1-5, with D possibly TRBD1 on 5 matching bases. The CDR3 length is 14 residues. The V gene lost 1 base and the J gene lost 6 bases, with 10 bases spanning the gap. Germline V gene data show CDR1 as LGHNA and CDR2 as YSLEER. The CDR3 spells CASSQAGTSQPQHF. Here the CDR3 DNA reads TGCGCCAGCAGCCAAGCAGGGACTAGTCAGCCCCAGCATTTT.

The V and J genes are TRBV5-4 and TRBJ2-5; maybe TRBD1 (5 bases). V shed 0 bases and J shed 1 base, with 10 bases lying between them. This CDR3 spans 15 amino acids. Germline V gene sequence: CDR1 SGHNT, CDR2 YYREEE (reference sequence). CDR3 sequence (DNA): TGTGCCAGCAGCTTGGTTTGGGGCAGCCAAGAGACCCAGTACTTC. Its protein product is CASSLVWGSQETQYF.

The rearrangement links TRBV5-4 to TRBJ2-5; TRBD2 matches at 8 bases. Trimming removed 5 bases from V and 1 base from J; junction bases left unmatched: 16. This CDR3 is built from 18 residues. The germline V gene has CDR1 SGHNT and CDR2 YYREEE (reference sequence). The CDR3 coding sequence is TGTGCCAGCAGAAAACTTGGTAGCCTAGCGGGTCTCCAAGAGACCCAGTACTTC. Translation gives CASRKLGSLAGLQETQYF.

The rearrangement joins TRBV7-9 to TRBJ1-2; tentatively, D is TRBD1 (6 bases). The CDR3 consists of 17 residues. The V end was cut by 2 bases, the J end by 0 bases, with 16 bases between. Per the germline V gene, CDR1 is SEHNR and CDR2 is FQNEAQ (reference sequence). CDR3 sequence (DNA): TGTGCCAGCAGCTTAAGTATCGGGGGGCCTACTAACTATGGCTACACCTTC. Its protein is CASSLSIGGPTNYGYTF.

The rearrangement uses TRBV29-1 and TRBJ2-1; D is unclear. Germline assignment: CDR1 SQVTM and CDR2 ANQGSEA. Trimming took off 4 bases at V and 6 bases at J, with 10 bases between the two ends. The CDR3 is 12 amino acids. The CDR3 is CSVVGTSNEQFF. For the CDR3, the DNA is TGCAGCGTTGTGGGTACATCCAATGAGCAGTTCTTC.

This clone was counted between two and nine times. V and J are TRBV11-1 and TRBJ2-7, with no clear D. Germline CDR1 and CDR2: SGHAT and FQDESV (reference sequence). The CDR3 length is 14 residues. The V and J ends lost 6 bases and 0 bases respectively, with 12 bases between them. DNA for the CDR3: TGTGCCAGCAGTTCGGGCCTCAGCTCCTACGAGCAGTACTTC. It yields the protein CASSSGLSSYEQYF.

The V gene is TRBV6-6, the J gene TRBJ1-4; a possible D gene is TRBD1 (5 bases). Trimming pared 7 bases from V and 7 bases from J, leaving 16 bases between. The germline CDR1 and CDR2 sequences are MNHNY and SVGAGI (reference sequence). This CDR3 is 14 amino acids long. The CDR3 region has the DNA TGTGCCAGCAAGGTCAAAAATGGGGGTGAAAAACTGTTTTTT. It encodes CASKVKNGGEKLFF.

The chain combines TRBV4-3 with TRBJ1-1; D gene uncertain. The V gene's germline CDR1 is LGHNA and CDR2 YSLEER. V lost 0 bases and J 7 bases, leaving 15 bases between the germline ends. The CDR3 totals 15 residues. The CDR3 loop reads CASSQDRWASIEAFF. Here the CDR3 DNA reads TGCGCCAGCAGCCAAGATCGTTGGGCTTCAATTGAAGCTTTCTTT.

This chain connects TRBV7-3 to TRBJ2-1; 11 bases align to TRBD2. The V segment lost 6 bases and the J segment 8 bases; nucleotides outside the gene matches: 9. CDR1 is SGHTA and CDR2 is FQGTGA in the germline V gene. The CDR3 length is 15 residues. The CDR3 DNA reads TGTGCCAGCAGTTCTACTAGCGGGGGAGGCGATGAGCAGTTCTTC. As protein: CASSSTSGGGDEQFF. The variable domain in full, with the rest retrieved from reference TRBV7-3 and TRBJ2-1, is GAGVSQTPSNKVTEKGKYVELRCDPISGHTALYWYRQSLGQGPEFLIYFQGTGAADDSGLPNDRFFAVRPEGSVSTLKIQRTERGDSAVYLCASSSTSGGGDEQFFGPGTRLTVL.

This sequence joins TRBV4-3 and TRBJ1-4; tentative D call: TRBD1 (5 bases). Trimming shortened V by 2 bases and J by 5 bases, and 15 bases separated the two germline ends. In germline, CDR1 is LGHNA, CDR2 YSLEER. The CDR3 extends over 16 amino acids. DNA for the CDR3: TGCGCCAGCAGCCAACGCCCGGGACCGGAGAATGAAAAACTGTTTTTT. Protein: CASSQRPGPENEKLFF.

This sequence joins TRBV6-1 and TRBJ1-2, with a weak D call TRBD1 (6 bases). V was cut by 7 bases and J by 8 bases, with 20 bases left in between. This CDR3 is 14 amino acids long. CDR1 and CDR2 from the germline V gene are MNHNS and SASEGT. The CDR3, as DNA: TGTGCCAGCACTGAGTTGGGGGGGCTGGGGGGCTACACCTTC. This translates into CASTELGGLGGYTF.

The V call is TRBV5-1, the J call TRBJ1-4; unclear D gene. Germline lookup yields CDR1 SGHRS and CDR2 YFSETQ. Trimming shortened V by 8 bases and J by 8 bases, and 19 bases separated the two germline ends. The CDR3 extends over 14 amino acids. DNA for the CDR3: TGCGCCAGTACCCCGGGAGGTGCTTACGAAAAACTGTTTTTT. It yields the protein CASTPGGAYEKLFF.

The chain carries TRBV5-8 and TRBJ1-5; D is unclear. Per the germline V gene, CDR1 is SGHTS and CDR2 is YDEGEE. The CDR3 totals 14 residues. V was clipped by 0 bases and J by 7 bases, with 11 bases between them. CDR3 DNA sequence: TGTGCCAGCAGCTTGGAGAGACACGGACAGCCCCAGCATTTT. This encodes CASSLERHGQPQHF.

V usage is TRBV4-1 and J usage is TRBJ1-4; 10 bases line up with TRBD1. The germline gives CDR1 MGHRA, CDR2 YSYEKL. With V trimmed by 2 bases and J by 6 bases, 9 bases remained unmatched. The CDR3 consists of 17 residues. The chain's CDR3 is CASSQHYRQGAYEKLFF. CDR3 DNA: TGCGCCAGCAGCCAACACTATCGACAGGGGGCATATGAAAAACTGTTTTTT.

The chain is built from TRBV23-1 and TRBJ2-5; TRBD1 aligns across 7 bases. TRBV23-1 qualifies as an ORF whose function is uncertain. V shed 6 bases, J shed 5 bases, and the junction held 12 bases outside the gene matches. CDR3 length: 15 residues. The DNA for the CDR3 is TGCGCCAGCAGCCCCCTACAGGGGTTCGGGGAGACCCAGTACTTC. Encoded protein: CASSPLQGFGETQYF.

The chain is built from TRBV7-2 and TRBJ2-3; the D gene is possibly TRBD1 (6 bases). The V gene lost 5 bases and the J gene lost 0 bases, with 15 bases spanning the gap. This CDR3 has 16 amino acids. Per germline, CDR1 SGHTA and CDR2 FQGNSA. The CDR3 here is CASSPSDRSSTDTQYF. CDR3 DNA: TGTGCCAGCAGCCCCTCGGACAGATCTAGCACAGATACGCAGTATTTT.

The rearrangement joins TRBV5-4 to TRBJ2-2; TRBD2 aligns across 9 bases. Germline V lookup: CDR1 SGHNT, CDR2 YYREEE (reference sequence). V dropped 0 bases and J dropped 5; count of bases not matched to a gene: 5. The CDR3 has 16 amino acids. The CDR3 region is CASSLATSGWTGELFF. CDR3 nucleotide sequence: TGTGCCAGCAGCTTGGCTACTAGCGGGTGGACCGGGGAGCTGTTTTTT.

The chain has TRBV5-4 and TRBJ2-2, with a possible D match to TRBD1 (5 bases). The CDR3 is 16 residues long. Between the trimmed V and J ends, which lost 3 bases and 5 bases, there was a span of 17 bases. The V gene's germline CDR1 is SGHNT and CDR2 YYREEE (reference sequence). The CDR3 coding sequence is TGTGCCAGCAGCTCCGAGTGGGGCGGCGGAACCGGGGAGCTGTTTTTT. Translated, it gives CASSSEWGGGTGELFF.

The rearrangement uses TRBV6-6 and TRBJ2-2, with TRBD2 identical over 11 bases. This CDR3 is built from 15 residues. Trimming took 7 bases from V and 5 from J; bases not matched to a gene: 6. CDR1 is MNHNY, CDR2 SVGAGI, per germline (reference sequence). The CDR3 DNA is TGTGCCAGCACACAAAGGACTAGCGGGACCGGGGAGCTGTTTTTT. It is translated as CASTQRTSGTGELFF.

Details on this clone: The junction shows a germline mismatch at one end, possibly a read error. The genes are TRBV7-7 and TRBJ2-1, with D hard to call. Per germline, CDR1 SSHAT and CDR2 FNYEAQ (reference sequence). This CDR3 spans 15 amino acids. CDR3 loop: CASSPNKGSYNEQFF. CDR3 bases: TGTGCTAGCAGCCCAAACAAGGGCAGCTACAATGAGCAGTTCTTC. The full variable domain, completed using reference TRBV7-7 and TRBJ2-1, is GAGVSQSPRYKVTKRGQDVTLRCDPISSHATLYWYQQALGQGPEFLTYFNYEAQPDKSGLPSDRFSAERPEGSISTLTIQRTEQRDSAMYRCASSPNKGSYNEQFFGPGTRLTVL.

In this sample, this clone turned up a few times. The V and J genes are TRBV18 and TRBJ2-7; 9 nucleotides agree with TRBD1. J lost 3 bases, V lost 3 bases, and 6 bases had no gene match. The CDR3 sequence is 15 residues long. Germline V gives CDR1 KGHSH, CDR2 LQKENI. The CDR3 is CASSPGTGLDYEQYF. The CDR3 DNA sequence: TGTGCCAGCTCACCCGGGACAGGGCTCGACTACGAGCAGTACTTC.

V is TRBV7-8 and J is TRBJ1-1; D gene uncertain. Trimming cost V 4 bases and J 5 bases, with 8 bases left between them. The CDR3 totals 12 residues. The germline gives CDR1 SGHVS, CDR2 FQNEAQ. The CDR3, as DNA: TGTGCCAGCAGCTCCGGACGGACTGAAGCTTTCTTT. This encodes CASSSGRTEAFF.

J is TRBJ1-6 and V is TRBV9; 7 bases align to TRBD1. Trimming took 4 bases from V and 4 from J; bases not matched to a gene: 2. Per the germline V gene, CDR1 is SGDLS and CDR2 is YYNGEE. The CDR3 is 14 residues long. This CDR3 is CASSYRGYNSPLHF. In nucleotides, the CDR3 is TGTGCCAGCAGCTACAGGGGTTATAATTCACCCCTCCACTTT. The full variable domain, completed using reference TRBV9 and TRBJ1-6, is DSGVTQTPKHLITATGQRVTLRCSPRSGDLSVYWYQQSLDQGLQFLIQYYNGEERAKGNILERFSAQQFPDLHSELNLSSLELGDSALYFCASSYRGYNSPLHFGNGTRLTVT.